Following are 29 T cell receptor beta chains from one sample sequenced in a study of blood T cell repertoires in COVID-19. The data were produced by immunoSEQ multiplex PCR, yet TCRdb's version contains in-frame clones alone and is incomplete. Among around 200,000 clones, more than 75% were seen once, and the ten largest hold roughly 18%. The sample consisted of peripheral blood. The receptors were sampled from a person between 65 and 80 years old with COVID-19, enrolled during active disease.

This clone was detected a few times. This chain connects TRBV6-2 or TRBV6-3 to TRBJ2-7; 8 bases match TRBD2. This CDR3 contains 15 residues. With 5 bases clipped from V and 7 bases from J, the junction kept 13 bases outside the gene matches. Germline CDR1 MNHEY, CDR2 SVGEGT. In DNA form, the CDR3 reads TGTGCCAGCAGTACCATGCGGCGGGGGGCGAGGGAGCAGTACTTC. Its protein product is CASSTMRRGAREQYF.

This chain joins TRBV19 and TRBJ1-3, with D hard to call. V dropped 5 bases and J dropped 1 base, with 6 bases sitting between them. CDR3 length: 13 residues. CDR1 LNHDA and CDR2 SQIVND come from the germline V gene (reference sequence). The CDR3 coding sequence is TGTGCCAGTAGTTTGACTTCTGGAAACACCATATATTTT. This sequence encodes CASSLTSGNTIYF.

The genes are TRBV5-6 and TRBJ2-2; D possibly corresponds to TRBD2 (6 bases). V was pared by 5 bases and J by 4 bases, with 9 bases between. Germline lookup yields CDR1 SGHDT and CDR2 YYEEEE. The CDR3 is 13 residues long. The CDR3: CASRPGATGELFF. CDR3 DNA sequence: TGTGCCAGCAGGCCGGGAGCCACCGGGGAGCTGTTTTTT.

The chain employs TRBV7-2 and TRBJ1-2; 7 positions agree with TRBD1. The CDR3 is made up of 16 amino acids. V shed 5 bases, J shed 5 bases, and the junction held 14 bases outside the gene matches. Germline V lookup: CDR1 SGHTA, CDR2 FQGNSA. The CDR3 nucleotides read TGTGCCAGCAGCCTCCCGGGTGCGTCCAGGGGGTATGGCTACACCTTC. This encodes CASSLPGASRGYGYTF.

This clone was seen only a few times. As DNA, the CDR3 is TGTGCCAGCAGCCTTCCCGGGGTCTACGAGCAGTACTTC. Translation: CASSLPGVYEQYF. The chain has TRBV7-9 and TRBJ2-7, with a possible D match to TRBD2 (5 bases). CDR1 SEHNR and CDR2 FQNEAQ come from the germline V gene (reference sequence). V gave up 5 bases and J gave up 3 bases, with 11 bases separating them. The CDR3 spans 13 residues.

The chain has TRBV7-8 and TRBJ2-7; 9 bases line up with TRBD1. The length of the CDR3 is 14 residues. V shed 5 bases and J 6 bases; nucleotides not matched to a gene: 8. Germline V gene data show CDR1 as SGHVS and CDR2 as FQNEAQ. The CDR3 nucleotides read TGTGCCAGCAGCGAGGGACAGGGCAAAGTCGAGCAGTACTTC. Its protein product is CASSEGQGKVEQYF.

Here the CDR3 DNA reads TGCGCCAGCAGCCAAGGGACAGGGGTGGACACTGAAGCTTTCTTT. Residues: CASSQGTGVDTEAFF. V is TRBV4-3 and J is TRBJ1-1; 9 nucleotides line up with TRBD1. Germline-derived CDR1 and CDR2 are LGHNA and YSLEER. The ends lost 1 base at V and 3 bases at J; junction bases unmatched: 3. This CDR3 is built from 15 residues.

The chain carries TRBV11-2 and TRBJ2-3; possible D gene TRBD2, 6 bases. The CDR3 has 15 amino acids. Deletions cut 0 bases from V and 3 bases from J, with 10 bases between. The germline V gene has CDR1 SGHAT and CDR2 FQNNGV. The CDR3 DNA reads TGTGCCAGCAGCTTAGATTTAGCGGTGACAGATACGCAGTATTTT. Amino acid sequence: CASSLDLAVTDTQYF.

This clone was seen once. DNA of the CDR3: TGTGCCAGCAGTTATAACCGGGACAGCAATTCACCCCTCCACTTT. Translation gives CASSYNRDSNSPLHF. The chain recombines TRBV6-2 or TRBV6-3 with TRBJ1-6; 7 bases align to TRBD1. The V gene end was trimmed by 3 bases and the J gene end by 7 bases; junction bases not matched to a gene: 6. The CDR3 is 15 residues long. The germline V gene encodes CDR1 MNHEY and CDR2 SVGEGT.

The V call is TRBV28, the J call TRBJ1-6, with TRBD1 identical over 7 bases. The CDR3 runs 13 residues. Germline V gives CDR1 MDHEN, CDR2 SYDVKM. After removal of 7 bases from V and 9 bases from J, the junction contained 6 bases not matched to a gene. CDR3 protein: CASIGGTPSPLHF. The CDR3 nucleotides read TGTGCCAGCATAGGGGGCACTCCTTCACCCCTCCACTTT.

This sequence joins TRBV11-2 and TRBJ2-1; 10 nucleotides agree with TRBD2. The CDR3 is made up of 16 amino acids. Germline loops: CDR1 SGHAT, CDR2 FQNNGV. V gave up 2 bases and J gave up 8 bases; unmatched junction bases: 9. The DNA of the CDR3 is TGTGCCAGCAGCTTAAGACTAGCGGGCTCCTTGGATGAGCAGTTCTTC. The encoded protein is CASSLRLAGSLDEQFF.

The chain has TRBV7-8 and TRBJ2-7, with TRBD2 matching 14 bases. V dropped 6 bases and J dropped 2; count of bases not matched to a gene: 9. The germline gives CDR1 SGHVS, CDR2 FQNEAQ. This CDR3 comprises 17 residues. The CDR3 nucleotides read TGTGCCAGCAGTTTCGGGACTAGCGGGAGCGACGCCTACGAGCAGTACTTC. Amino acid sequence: CASSFGTSGSDAYEQYF.

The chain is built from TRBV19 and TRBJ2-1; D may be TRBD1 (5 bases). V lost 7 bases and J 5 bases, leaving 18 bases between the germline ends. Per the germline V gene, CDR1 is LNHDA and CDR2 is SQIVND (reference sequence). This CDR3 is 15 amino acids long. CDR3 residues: CASTGGRRADNEQFF. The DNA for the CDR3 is TGTGCCAGTACCGGTGGCCGCAGGGCTGACAATGAGCAGTTCTTC.

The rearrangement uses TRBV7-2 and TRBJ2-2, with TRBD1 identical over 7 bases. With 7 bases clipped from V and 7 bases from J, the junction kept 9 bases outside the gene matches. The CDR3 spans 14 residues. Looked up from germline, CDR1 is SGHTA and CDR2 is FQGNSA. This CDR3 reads CASKDRLKVGELFF. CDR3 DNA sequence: TGTGCCAGCAAGGACAGGCTTAAGGTCGGGGAGCTGTTTTTT.

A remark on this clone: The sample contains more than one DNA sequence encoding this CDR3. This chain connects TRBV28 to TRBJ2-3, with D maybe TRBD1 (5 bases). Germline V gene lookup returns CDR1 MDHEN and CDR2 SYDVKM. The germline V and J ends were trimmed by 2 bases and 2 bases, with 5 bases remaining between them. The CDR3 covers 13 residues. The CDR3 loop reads CASSLGATDTQYF. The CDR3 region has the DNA TGTGCCAGCAGTTTAGGGGCCACAGATACGCAGTATTTT.

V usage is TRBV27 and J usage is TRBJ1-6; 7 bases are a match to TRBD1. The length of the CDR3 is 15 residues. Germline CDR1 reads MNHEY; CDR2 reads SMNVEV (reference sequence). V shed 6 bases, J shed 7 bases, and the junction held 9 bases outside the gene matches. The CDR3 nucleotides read TGTGCCAGCAGCCGGAAGACAGGGAGCAATTCACCCCTCCACTTT. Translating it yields CASSRKTGSNSPLHF.

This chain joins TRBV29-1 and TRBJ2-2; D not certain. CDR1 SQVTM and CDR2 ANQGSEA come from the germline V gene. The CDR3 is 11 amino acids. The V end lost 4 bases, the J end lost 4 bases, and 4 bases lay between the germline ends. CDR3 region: CSVVITGELFF. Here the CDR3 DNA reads TGCAGCGTTGTTATCACCGGGGAGCTGTTTTTT.

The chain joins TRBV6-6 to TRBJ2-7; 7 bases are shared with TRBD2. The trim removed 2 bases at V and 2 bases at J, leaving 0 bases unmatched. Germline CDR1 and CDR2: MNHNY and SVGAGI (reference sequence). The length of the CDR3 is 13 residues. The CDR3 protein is CASSYGTTYEQYF. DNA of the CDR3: TGTGCCAGCAGTTACGGGACTACCTACGAGCAGTACTTC.

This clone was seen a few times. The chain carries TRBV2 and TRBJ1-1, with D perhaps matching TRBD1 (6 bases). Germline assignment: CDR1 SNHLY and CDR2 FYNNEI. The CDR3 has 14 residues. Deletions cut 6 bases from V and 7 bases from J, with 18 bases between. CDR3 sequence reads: CASRPTGPFGEAFF. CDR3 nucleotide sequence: TGTGCCAGCAGACCCACAGGGCCCTTCGGTGAAGCTTTCTTT.

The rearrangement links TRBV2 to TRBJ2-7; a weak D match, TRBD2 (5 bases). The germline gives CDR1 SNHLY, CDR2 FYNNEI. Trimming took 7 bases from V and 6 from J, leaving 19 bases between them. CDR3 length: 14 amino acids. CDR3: CASNDRDLKGEQYF. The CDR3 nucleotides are TGTGCCAGCAATGATCGGGATCTTAAGGGCGAGCAGTACTTC.

The CDR3, as DNA: TGTGCCAGCAGCGTAATAGCGGGGGCGGCGGGCAATGAGCAGTTCTTC. It yields the protein CASSVIAGAAGNEQFF. The chain has TRBV9 and TRBJ2-1; 9 nucleotides match TRBD2. The CDR3 length is 16 residues. Germline values: CDR1 SGDLS, CDR2 YYNGEE. After removal of 1 base from V and 6 bases from J, the junction contained 8 bases not matched to a gene.

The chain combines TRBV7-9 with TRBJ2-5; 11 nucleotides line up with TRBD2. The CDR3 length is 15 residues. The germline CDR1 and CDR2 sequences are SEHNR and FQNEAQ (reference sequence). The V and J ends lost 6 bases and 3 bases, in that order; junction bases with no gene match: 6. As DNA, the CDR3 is TGTGCCAGCAGGTTGGGACTAGCGGCCGAAGAGACCCAGTACTTC. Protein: CASRLGLAAEETQYF.

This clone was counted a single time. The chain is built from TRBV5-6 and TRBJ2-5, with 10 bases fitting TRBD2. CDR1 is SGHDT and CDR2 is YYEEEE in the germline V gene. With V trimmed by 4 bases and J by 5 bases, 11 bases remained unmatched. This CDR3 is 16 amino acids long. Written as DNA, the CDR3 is TGTGCCAGCAGCCGATCCTGGACTAGCGGTTCGGAGACCCAGTACTTC. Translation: CASSRSWTSGSETQYF. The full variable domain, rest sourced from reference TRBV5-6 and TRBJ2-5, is DAGVTQSPTHLIKTRGQQVTLRCSPKSGHDTVSWYQQALGQGPQFIFQYYEEEERQRGNFPDRFSGHQFPNYSSELNVNALLLGDSALYLCASSRSWTSGSETQYFGPGTRLLVL.

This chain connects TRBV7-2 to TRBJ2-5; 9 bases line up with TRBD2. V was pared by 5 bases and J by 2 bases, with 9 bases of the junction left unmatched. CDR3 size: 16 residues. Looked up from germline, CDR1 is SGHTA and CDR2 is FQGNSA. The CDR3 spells CASSAPLAGWQETQYF. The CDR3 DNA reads TGTGCCAGCAGCGCCCCTCTAGCGGGGTGGCAAGAGACCCAGTACTTC.

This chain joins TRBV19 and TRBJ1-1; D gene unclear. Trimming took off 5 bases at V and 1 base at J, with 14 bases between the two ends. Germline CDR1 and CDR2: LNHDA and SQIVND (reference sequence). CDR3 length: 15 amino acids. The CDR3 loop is CASSVGFGGNTEAFF. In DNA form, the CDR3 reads TGTGCCAGTAGTGTGGGGTTCGGAGGGAACACTGAAGCTTTCTTT.

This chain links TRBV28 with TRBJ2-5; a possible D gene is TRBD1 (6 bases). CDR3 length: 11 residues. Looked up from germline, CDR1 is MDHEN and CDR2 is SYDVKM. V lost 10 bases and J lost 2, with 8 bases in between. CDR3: CAIQGQETQYF. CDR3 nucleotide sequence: TGTGCCATCCAGGGGCAAGAGACCCAGTACTTC.

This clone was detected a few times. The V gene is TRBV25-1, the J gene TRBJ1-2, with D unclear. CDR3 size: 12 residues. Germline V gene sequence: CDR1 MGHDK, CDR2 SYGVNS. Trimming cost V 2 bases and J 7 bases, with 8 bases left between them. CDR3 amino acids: CASSEHRGGYTF. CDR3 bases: TGTGCCAGCAGTGAACACCGGGGTGGCTACACCTTC.

CDR3 region: CASSHSRTGFGNTIYF. Written as DNA, the CDR3 is TGTGCCAGCTCACATTCTCGGACAGGGTTCGGAAACACCATATATTTT. The chain recombines TRBV18 with TRBJ1-3; TRBD1 matches at 8 bases. J lost 4 bases, V lost 4 bases, and 9 bases had no gene match. Germline CDR1 is KGHSH and CDR2 is LQKENI. This CDR3 region has 16 residues.

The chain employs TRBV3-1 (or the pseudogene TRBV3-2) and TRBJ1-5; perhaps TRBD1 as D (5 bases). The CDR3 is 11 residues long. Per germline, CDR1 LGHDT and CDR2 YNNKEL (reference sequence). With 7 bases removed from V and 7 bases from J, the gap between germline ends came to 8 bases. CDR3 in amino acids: CASNDSQPQHF. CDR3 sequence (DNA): TGTGCCAGCAACGACAGCCAGCCCCAGCATTTT.